This is a list of T cell receptor beta chains from one sample in a study of shared clonotypes between healthy human individuals. Measured with immunoSEQ multiplex PCR; TCRdb has only the in-frame clones, and not every one. The sample has around 1.6 million clones; 95% to 99% are singletons. Sequencing was done on a sample of naive CD4+ T cells sorted from blood. These TCRs come from a man aged 30 to 45 in good health. Each CDR3 is given with its conserved first and last residue. The order of the fields is CDR3 protein, CDR3 DNA, D gene, V gene, J gene, clone size. D genes are given only for firm matches. Expanded clones are given a class, and other clones once, few, many or no size at all.

CASSAGLAINNEQFF,TGTGCCAGCAGCGCGGGACTAGCGATCAACAATGAGCAGTTCTTC,TRBD2,TRBV9,TRBJ2-1,.
CASSLGAGETQYF,TGTGCCAGCAGCTTAGGAGCCGGGGAGACCCAGTACTTC,.,TRBV11-2,TRBJ2-5,once
CASSTAQESPNTGELFF,TGCGCCAGCAGCACCGCTCAGGAGTCTCCGAACACCGGGGAGCTGTTTTTT,.,TRBV5-1,TRBJ2-2,.
CASSGGPSTDTQYF,TGTGCCAGCAGCGGCGGCCCTAGCACAGATACGCAGTATTTT,.,TRBV9,TRBJ2-3,once
CASSPDGSSSTDTQYF,TGTGCCAGCAGCCCGGACGGGAGCTCCAGCACAGATACGCAGTATTTT,.,TRBV7-8,TRBJ2-3,.
CASSLALAGWGETQYF,TGCGCCAGCAGCCTGGCCCTGGCGGGGTGGGGAGAGACCCAGTACTTC,.,TRBV5-1,TRBJ2-5,.
CASSPHWSGRVPNEQFF,TGCGCCAGCAGCCCCCACTGGAGCGGGAGGGTCCCCAATGAGCAGTTCTTC,TRBD2,TRBV5-1,TRBJ2-1,.
CASKPPGADTQYF,TGTGCCAGCAAACCTCCGGGGGCAGATACCCAGTACTTC,.,TRBV7-9,TRBJ2-5,.
CASSLFSTASYNEQFF,TGTGCCAGCAGCTTATTCTCGACAGCTTCCTACAATGAGCAGTTCTTC,.,TRBV7-8,TRBJ2-1,.
CASSRIPPGQGAFHATNEKLFF,TGCGCCAGCAGCCGAATCCCTCCGGGACAGGGGGCTTTTCACGCAACTAATGAAAAACTGTTTTTT,TRBD1,TRBV4-3,TRBJ1-4,.
CASSRPGVNTEAFF,TGTGCCAGCAGCCGCCCAGGGGTGAACACTGAAGCTTTCTTT,.,TRBV6-5,TRBJ1-1,.
CASSLTSGSFSYNEQFF,TGCGCCAGCAGCTTGACTAGCGGGAGTTTCTCCTACAATGAGCAGTTCTTC,TRBD2,TRBV5-1,TRBJ2-1,.
CASSLVGLANEQFF,TGCGCCAGCAGCTTGGTGGGACTAGCCAATGAGCAGTTCTTC,TRBD2,TRBV5-1,TRBJ2-1,.
CASSQVRVSTEAFF,TGTGCCAGCAGCCAAGTCAGGGTTTCCACTGAAGCTTTCTTT,.,TRBV4-2,TRBJ1-1,.
CASSSLLSAGEYNEQFF,TGTGCCAGCAGCTCCCTCCTCTCGGCGGGAGAGTACAATGAGCAGTTCTTC,TRBD2,TRBV13,TRBJ2-1,.
CASSATSGGSYNEQFF,TGTGCCAGCAGTGCAACTAGCGGAGGATCCTACAATGAGCAGTTCTTC,TRBD2,TRBV6-4,TRBJ2-1,once
CASSPDGTGYEKLFF,TGTGCCAGCTCCCCCGACGGGACAGGGTATGAAAAACTGTTTTTT,TRBD1,TRBV7-2,TRBJ1-4,.
CASSRDRSEQYF,TGTGCCAGCAGTCGGGACAGGAGCGAGCAGTACTTC,TRBD1,TRBV6-1,TRBJ2-7,.
CASSLGLGYEQYF,TGTGCCAGCAGCTTAGGTTTAGGGTACGAGCAGTACTTC,.,TRBV11-2,TRBJ2-7,.
CASSSLGGWADTQYF,TGTGCCAGCAGCTCCCTAGGGGGGTGGGCAGATACGCAGTATTTT,.,TRBV7-2,TRBJ2-3,.
CASSKERQCHEQYF,TGTGCCAGCAGCAAAGAGAGGCAGTGCCACGAGCAGTACTTC,.,TRBV21-1,TRBJ2-7,.
CASSPMGEQFF,TGTGCCAGCTCACCAATGGGTGAGCAGTTCTTC,.,TRBV18,TRBJ2-1,.
CASGKERNQPQHF,TGTGCCAGCGGTAAAGAACGCAATCAGCCCCAGCATTTT,.,TRBV28,TRBJ1-5,.
CASTMVGQSNEKLFF,TGTGCCAGTACGATGGTGGGACAGTCAAATGAAAAACTGTTTTTT,TRBD1,TRBV19,TRBJ1-4,.
CASSSTGGWETQYF,TGTGCCAGCAGCTCTACAGGGGGCTGGGAGACCCAGTACTTC,TRBD1,TRBV7-9,TRBJ2-5,.
CASRGGSQETQYF,TGTGCCAGCAGGGGCGGGAGCCAAGAGACCCAGTACTTC,TRBD2,TRBV2,TRBJ2-5,once
CAISESREGYGYTF,TGTGCCATCAGTGAGTCTAGGGAGGGCTATGGCTACACCTTC,.,TRBV10-3,TRBJ1-2,.
CASSVTGTGNTEAFF,TGCGCCAGCAGCGTAACCGGGACAGGCAACACTGAAGCTTTCTTT,TRBD1,TRBV5-1,TRBJ1-1,.
CASSAAGLYQETQYF,TGTGCCAGCAGTGCGGCGGGACTGTACCAAGAGACCCAGTACTTC,.,TRBV25-1,TRBJ2-5,.